A selection of T cell receptor beta chains follows, all from one sample in a study of shared clonotypes between healthy human individuals. Clones were sequenced by immunoSEQ multiplex PCR, and TCRdb holds only the in-frame ones, with some missing. The sample has about 1,800,000 clones, around 96% seen once. Sequencing was carried out using naive CD8+ T cells sorted from blood. The receptors were gathered from a man aged 18 to 29 in good health. Both conserved end residues are part of each CDR3. Each record gives: V gene, clone size, D gene, J gene, CDR3 DNA, CDR3 protein. D genes are given only for firm matches. Expanded clones are given a class, and other clones once, few, many or no size at all.

V: TRBV7-9
size: NA
D: NA
J: TRBJ1-3
DNA: TGTGCCAGCAGCTTAGAACACGGAAACACCATATATTTT
CDR3: CASSLEHGNTIYF

V: TRBV4-3
size: once
D: TRBD1
J: TRBJ1-1
DNA: TGCGCCAGCAGCCAAGACGGGACAGGGGGGAACACTGAAGCTTTCTTT
CDR3: CASSQDGTGGNTEAFF

V: TRBV6-1
size: NA
D: NA
J: TRBJ1-1
DNA: TGTGCCAGCACTTTCGGGAACACTGAAGCTTTCTTT
CDR3: CASTFGNTEAFF

V: TRBV6-1
size: NA
D: NA
J: TRBJ2-1
DNA: TGTGCCAGCAGTGAAACCACCCATCGGGGGTTCTACAATGAGCAGTTCTTC
CDR3: CASSETTHRGFYNEQFF

V: TRBV6-5
size: NA
D: NA
J: TRBJ2-3
DNA: TGTGCCAGCAGTAACACGCAGGGGTCCGATACGCAGTATTTT
CDR3: CASSNTQGSDTQYF

V: TRBV7-9
size: NA
D: TRBD1
J: TRBJ2-7
DNA: TGTGCCAGCAGCCCCAGTACAGGGGGCTCCTACGAGCAGTACTTC
CDR3: CASSPSTGGSYEQYF

V: TRBV23-1
size: NA
D: NA
J: TRBJ2-7
DNA: TGCGCCAGCAGTCAAGCTCGGGGTCCCTACGAGCAGTACTTC
CDR3: CASSQARGPYEQYF

V: TRBV6-5
size: NA
D: NA
J: TRBJ2-5
DNA: TGTGCCAGCAGTTACGGCGGGTTTAACCAAGAGACCCAGTACTTC
CDR3: CASSYGGFNQETQYF

V: TRBV7-9
size: NA
D: NA
J: TRBJ2-3
DNA: TGTGCCAGCACCCCTCTAAACGAAGATACGCAGTATTTT
CDR3: CASTPLNEDTQYF

V: TRBV9
size: NA
D: NA
J: TRBJ1-1
DNA: TGTGCCAGCGCTAGAGAGAACACTGAAGCTTTCTTT
CDR3: CASARENTEAFF

V: TRBV28
size: NA
D: TRBD1
J: TRBJ2-7
DNA: TGTGCCAGCATCGGGGACAGGGAACAGGGTTTACGGGAGCAGTACTTC
CDR3: CASIGDREQGLREQYF

V: TRBV9
size: once
D: TRBD2
J: TRBJ2-3
DNA: TGTGCCAGCAGCGTTAGCGGGACAGATACGCAGTATTTT
CDR3: CASSVSGTDTQYF

V: TRBV27
size: NA
D: NA
J: TRBJ2-3
DNA: TGTGCCAGCAGTTTATCGTGGCGGACGGTGAGCACAGATACGCAGTATTTT
CDR3: CASSLSWRTVSTDTQYF

V: TRBV9
size: NA
D: NA
J: TRBJ2-7
DNA: TGTGCCAGCAGCCCTAGGGGGATCTACGAGCAGTACTTC
CDR3: CASSPRGIYEQYF

V: TRBV7-9
size: NA
D: NA
J: TRBJ2-2
DNA: TGTGCCAGCAGCACCCCGGACGGAAGCACCGGGGAGCTGTTTTTT
CDR3: CASSTPDGSTGELFF

V: TRBV11-2
size: NA
D: NA
J: TRBJ1-1
DNA: TGTGCCAGCAGCCCAAGGACCGTTTACAACACTGAAGCTTTCTTT
CDR3: CASSPRTVYNTEAFF

V: TRBV13
size: NA
D: NA
J: TRBJ2-2
DNA: TGTGCCAGCAGCCTTGAGGGGGACACCGGGGAGCTGTTTTTT
CDR3: CASSLEGDTGELFF

V: TRBV5-6
size: NA
D: TRBD2
J: TRBJ2-7
DNA: TGTGCCAGCAGCTTGGGAGGGACTAGCGCATACGAGCAGTACTTC
CDR3: CASSLGGTSAYEQYF

V: TRBV5-1
size: NA
D: TRBD1
J: TRBJ2-7
DNA: TGCGCCAGCAGCTTCGGCAGGGGGCTTTCCTACGAGCAGTACTTC
CDR3: CASSFGRGLSYEQYF

V: TRBV5-4
size: NA
D: NA
J: TRBJ2-7
DNA: TGTGCCAGCAGCTTTAAGGGGATCTACGAGCAGTACTTC
CDR3: CASSFKGIYEQYF

V: TRBV15
size: NA
D: NA
J: TRBJ2-7
DNA: TGTGCCACCAGCTCCTCCCCTACCCTTAGCTCCTACGAGCAGTACTTC
CDR3: CATSSSPTLSSYEQYF

V: TRBV7-9
size: NA
D: TRBD1
J: TRBJ2-5
DNA: TGTGCCAGCAGCTCGACAGGGAGAGGGGAGACCCAGTACTTC
CDR3: CASSSTGRGETQYF

V: TRBV6-6
size: NA
D: NA
J: TRBJ1-2
DNA: TGTGCCAGCAGTTACACGGAGGGGGTCGATGGCTACACCTTC
CDR3: CASSYTEGVDGYTF

V: TRBV7-6
size: NA
D: TRBD1
J: TRBJ1-6
DNA: TGTGCCAGCAGCGCCGGGACAGGGGGCTCACCCCTCCACTTT
CDR3: CASSAGTGGSPLHF

V: TRBV7-2
size: NA
D: NA
J: TRBJ2-7
DNA: TGTGCCAGCAGCCGCCTGGCGGGAACCCTTCCTGACGAGCAGTACTTC
CDR3: CASSRLAGTLPDEQYF

V: TRBV13
size: NA
D: NA
J: TRBJ1-2
DNA: TGTGCCAGCAGCTTTAACGGGGTCCGGAACTATGGCTACACCTTC
CDR3: CASSFNGVRNYGYTF

V: TRBV5-1
size: once
D: NA
J: TRBJ2-1
DNA: TGCGCCAGCAGCTTGGGGGGAGAAGCTCCTGAGCAGTTCTTC
CDR3: CASSLGGEAPEQFF

V: TRBV6-5
size: NA
D: NA
J: TRBJ1-2
DNA: TGTGCCAGCAGCCCAGGAAGCGTACATGGCTACACCTTC
CDR3: CASSPGSVHGYTF

V: TRBV5-1
size: NA
D: NA
J: TRBJ1-4
DNA: TGCGCCAGCAGCTTGGATGGGGCAGCTAATGAAAAACTGTTTTTT
CDR3: CASSLDGAANEKLFF

V: TRBV9
size: NA
D: NA
J: TRBJ2-7
DNA: TGTGCCAGCGGAAACAGCTCAATCTACGAGCAGTACTTC
CDR3: CASGNSSIYEQYF

V: TRBV6-6
size: NA
D: TRBD2
J: TRBJ2-7
DNA: TGTGCCAGCAGTCCTCCTAGCGGGGGGTCCTACGAGCAGTACTTC
CDR3: CASSPPSGGSYEQYF

V: TRBV28
size: NA
D: NA
J: TRBJ1-5
DNA: TGTGCCAGCAGTGCCTGGACAGACTATCAGCCCCAGCATTTT
CDR3: CASSAWTDYQPQHF

V: TRBV2
size: NA
D: NA
J: TRBJ2-5
DNA: TGTGCCACCCAGCAGCCGCCCTCCGAGACCCAGTACTTC
CDR3: CATQQPPSETQYF

V: TRBV29-1
size: NA
D: NA
J: TRBJ1-2
DNA: TGCAGCGTTCAGGGGCCTTATAACTATGGCTACACCTTC
CDR3: CSVQGPYNYGYTF

V: TRBV30
size: once
D: NA
J: TRBJ2-1
DNA: TGTGCCTGGAGTGTACTCGACACCACTTTGGGTTCCTACAATGAGCAGTTCTTC
CDR3: CAWSVLDTTLGSYNEQFF

V: TRBV11-2
size: NA
D: NA
J: TRBJ2-5
DNA: TGTGCCAGCAGCTTATATAACGTAATCGGGGAGACCCAGTACTTC
CDR3: CASSLYNVIGETQYF

V: TRBV5-6
size: NA
D: NA
J: TRBJ1-1
DNA: TGTGCCAGCAGCCCCAGTCCAGGGAACACTGAAGCTTTCTTT
CDR3: CASSPSPGNTEAFF

V: TRBV13
size: once
D: NA
J: TRBJ1-2
DNA: TGTGCCAGCAGCTTAGGAAGTTTTCGGGGATTTGCGAACTATGGCTACACCTTC
CDR3: CASSLGSFRGFANYGYTF

V: TRBV4-1
size: NA
D: TRBD2
J: TRBJ2-3
DNA: TGCGCCAGCAGCCAACTCACTAGCGCCACAGATACGCAGTATTTT
CDR3: CASSQLTSATDTQYF

V: TRBV19
size: NA
D: TRBD1
J: TRBJ2-7
DNA: TGTGCCAGTAGTATTCGGACAGGTGTAGAGCAGTACTTC
CDR3: CASSIRTGVEQYF

V: TRBV6-6
size: NA
D: TRBD2
J: TRBJ2-7
DNA: TGTGCCAGCAGTTATGGACTAGCGGGAGGAGACGAGCAGTACTTC
CDR3: CASSYGLAGGDEQYF

V: TRBV7-8
size: NA
D: NA
J: TRBJ1-1
DNA: TGTGCCAGCAGCCCTTACGGACCCAACACTGAAGCTTTCTTT
CDR3: CASSPYGPNTEAFF

V: TRBV23-1
size: NA
D: TRBD1
J: TRBJ2-7
DNA: TGCGCCAGCAGTCCAGAGGACAGGGACTGGGACGAGCAGTACTTC
CDR3: CASSPEDRDWDEQYF

V: TRBV11-2
size: NA
D: NA
J: TRBJ2-1
DNA: TGTGCCAGCAGCTTGGGAGAGCAGTTCTTC
CDR3: CASSLGEQFF

V: TRBV7-2
size: NA
D: NA
J: TRBJ1-1
DNA: TGTGCCAGCAGCTTAGCCGGGATGAACACTGAAGCTTTCTTT
CDR3: CASSLAGMNTEAFF

V: TRBV4-1
size: NA
D: NA
J: TRBJ2-5
DNA: TGCGCCAGCAGCCAAGATCGGGCTAGAGAAGAGACCCAGTACTTC
CDR3: CASSQDRAREETQYF

V: TRBV29-1
size: NA
D: TRBD2
J: TRBJ2-1
DNA: TGCAGCGTTGAAGATTTGGCTAGCGGGGGCAAAGTGGGGGACAATGAGCAGTTCTTC
CDR3: CSVEDLASGGKVGDNEQFF

V: TRBV6-1
size: NA
D: NA
J: TRBJ2-7
DNA: TGTGCCAGCAGTGAAGATAACAGGGACTACGAGCAGTACTTC
CDR3: CASSEDNRDYEQYF

V: TRBV10-3
size: NA
D: NA
J: TRBJ2-3
DNA: TGTGCCATCAGAGTCGATTCAGATACGCAGTATTTT
CDR3: CAIRVDSDTQYF

V: TRBV7-9
size: once
D: NA
J: TRBJ2-7
DNA: TGTGCCAGCAGCAGCAGGGTCTCCTACGAGCAGTACTTC
CDR3: CASSSRVSYEQYF

V: TRBV7-9
size: NA
D: NA
J: TRBJ2-7
DNA: TGTGCCAGCAGCTTAGGACAGGCGCTCCCCTACGAGCAGTACTTC
CDR3: CASSLGQALPYEQYF

V: TRBV4-3
size: NA
D: NA
J: TRBJ2-7
DNA: TGCGCCAGCTCGACGGGGGGCAACGAGCAGTACTTC
CDR3: CASSTGGNEQYF

V: TRBV29-1
size: once
D: NA
J: TRBJ2-7
DNA: TGCAGCGCTGTGACAGGCTACGAGCAGTACTTC
CDR3: CSAVTGYEQYF

V: TRBV4-3
size: NA
D: NA
J: TRBJ2-7
DNA: TGCGCCAGCAGCCAAGATGGTTCCGGATACTCCTACGAGCAGTACTTC
CDR3: CASSQDGSGYSYEQYF

V: TRBV6-5
size: NA
D: TRBD1
J: TRBJ2-1
DNA: TGTGCCAGCAGTTACACAGGGGCCTACAATGAGCAGTTCTTC
CDR3: CASSYTGAYNEQFF